This is a list of T cell receptor beta chains from one sample in a study of T cells in Graves' hyperthyroidism and ophthalmopathy. TCRdb reanalysed the multiplex PCR reads using MiXCR and keeps one entry per CDR3 protein. The sample shows over 400,000 distinct CDR3 sequences, roughly 14% of them seen only once. The sequenced material came from blood. The receptors shown here come from a man younger than 35 with Graves' ophthalmopathy. CDR3s include the opening cysteine and the closing phenylalanine or tryptophan. Fields, in order: J gene, CDR3 length, V gene, clone size, D gene, CDR3 DNA, CDR3 protein. A D gene is named only where the DNA matches it firmly. Clone sizes are given selectively: once, few, many, or a class where the clone is expanded.

TRBJ1-5,15,TRBV12-5,few,TRBD1,TGTGCTAGTGGTAGGGGACAGGGCAGCAATCAGCCCCAGCATTTT,CASGRGQGSNQPQHF
TRBJ2-2,16,TRBV11-3,many,-,TGTGCCAGCAGCCGTGGGGGGGCGTCGAACACCGGGGAGCTGTTTTTT,CASSRGGASNTGELFF
TRBJ2-1,15,TRBV9,-,-,TGTGCCAGTGATAGGGGAGACAGGACCTACAATGAGCAGTTCTTC,CASDRGDRTYNEQFF
TRBJ1-1,13,TRBV5-5,-,-,TGTGCCAGCAGATGGGACCCGAACACTGAAGCTTTCTTT,CASRWDPNTEAFF
TRBJ2-7,15,TRBV9,-,-,TGTGCCAGCAGCGTAGACCCGTTGGGTCCCTACGAGCAGTACTTC,CASSVDPLGPYEQYF
TRBJ2-1,16,TRBV19,few,TRBD1,TGTGCCAGTAGTATAGGGCACAGGGGATCGCTAAATGAGCAGTTCTTC,CASSIGHRGSLNEQFF
TRBJ1-1,14,TRBV5-4,-,-,TGTGCCAGCAGCTTGGATACATGGAACACTGAAGCTTTCTTT,CASSLDTWNTEAFF
TRBJ2-5,15,TRBV24-1,few,-,TGTGCCACCAGTGCCACCGGGACTGGTAAAGAGACCCAGTACTTC,CATSATGTGKETQYF
TRBJ2-5,15,TRBV10-2,-,TRBD1,TGCGCCAGCAGTATACCGACAGGGGCCGTTGGGACCCAGTACTTC,CASSIPTGAVGTQYF
TRBJ1-2,14,TRBV6-1,many,TRBD1,TGTGCCAGCAAAGGACAGGGGGATAACTATGGCTACACCTTC,CASKGQGDNYGYTF
TRBJ1-1,14,TRBV20-1,many,-,TGCAGTGCTATGAGGACACCTTCGAACACTGAAGCTTTCTTT,CSAMRTPSNTEAFF
TRBJ1-2,15,TRBV28,many,TRBD1,TGTGCCAGCAGTTCGTCTCTGCGGACAGGGGGTGGCTACACCTTC,CASSSSLRTGGGYTF
TRBJ2-5,18,TRBV7-9,many,TRBD2,TGTGCCAGCAGCTCTAAGTTTCCACTATTGGCGGGGGTAGAGACCCAGTACTTC,CASSSKFPLLAGVETQYF
TRBJ1-2,14,TRBV11-2,many,-,TGTGCCAGCAGCTCACTACTCGCAGGGAGTGGCTACACCTTC,CASSSLLAGSGYTF
TRBJ2-2,16,TRBV7-2,many,-,TGTGCCAGCAGCTCCCAATACGGGATGGGCACCGGGGAGCTGTTTTTT,CASSSQYGMGTGELFF
TRBJ1-2,15,TRBV27,few,-,TGTGCCAGCAGTTTATCGTGGGAGTTACCAGGGACCGTCACCTTC,CASSLSWELPGTVTF
TRBJ2-5,15,TRBV5-1,-,TRBD2,TGCGCCAGCAGCTCCGCCGCGAGCGGGAGAGAGACCCAGTACTTC,CASSSAASGRETQYF
TRBJ2-5,15,TRBV19,-,TRBD1,TGTACCAGTAGTATAATCGGACAGGGGGAGGAGACCCAGTACTTC,CTSSIIGQGEETQYF
TRBJ2-3,15,TRBV27,-,TRBD1,TGTGCCAGCAGTTCAGGGACAGCGGTCACAGATACGCAGTATTTT,CASSSGTAVTDTQYF
TRBJ1-2,14,TRBV27,many,-,TGTGCCAGCAGGCATCCCGGGGACAATTACGGCTACACCTTC,CASRHPGDNYGYTF
TRBJ2-1,15,TRBV5-1,many,-,TGCGCCAGCAGCTTGGCCGCCGGGCCGTACAATGAGCAGTTCTTC,CASSLAAGPYNEQFF
TRBJ2-1,14,TRBV3-1,many,-,TGTGCCAGCAGCCAAGGTAATCCCTACAATGAGCAGTTCTTC,CASSQGNPYNEQFF
TRBJ2-4,16,TRBV12-5,once,TRBD2,TGTGCTAGTGGTGCCAACCGGGAGGATTCTAGAAACATTCAGTACTTC,CASGANREDSRNIQYF
TRBJ2-7,12,TRBV29-1,many,-,TGCAGCGTCCAACCGCAGGGATACGAGCAGTACTTC,CSVQPQGYEQYF
TRBJ1-2,15,TRBV11-2,many,-,TGTGCCAGCAGCTTAGATCGAAGGGCAGGGGATGGCTACACCTTC,CASSLDRRAGDGYTF
TRBJ2-7,15,TRBV13,many,TRBD2,TGTGCCAGCAGTATTAGCGGGGGCCTCTCCTACGAGCAGTACTTC,CASSISGGLSYEQYF
TRBJ2-7,14,TRBV7-9,many,TRBD2,TGTGCCAGCGGGATTGGCGGGGGATCCTACGAGCAGTACTTC,CASGIGGGSYEQYF
TRBJ1-5,20,TRBV7-2,-,-,TGTGCCAGCAGCCCGAAAGGGGTATATGGCAGAGGGAATAGCAATCAGCCCCAGCATTTT,CASSPKGVYGRGNSNQPQHF
TRBJ2-3,12,TRBV20-1,many,-,TGCAGTGCTCCTGCGGGAACAGATACGCAGTATTTT,CSAPAGTDTQYF
TRBJ2-3,15,TRBV7-9,-,TRBD1,TGTGCCAGCAGCTCTGGGACAGGGCGAGGAGATACGCAGTATTTT,CASSSGTGRGDTQYF
TRBJ1-2,14,TRBV18,few,-,TGTGCCAGCTCACCAGGGGGGCCTACTTATGGCTACACCTTC,CASSPGGPTYGYTF
TRBJ2-5,12,TRBV24-1,-,-,TGTGCCACCAGTGTCGGGACGGGGGTACAGTACTTC,CATSVGTGVQYF
TRBJ1-5,16,TRBV12-3/TRBV12-4,once,TRBD1,TGTGCCAGCAGTCCCCAACCGACAGGGAAGGTCGAACCCCAGCATTTT,CASSPQPTGKVEPQHF
TRBJ2-4,21,TRBV6-9,many,TRBD2,TGTGCCAGCAGTTATAGGTACAAGCGGGAGGCAAGGGGGATAGCCAAAAACATTCAGTACTTC,CASSYRYKREARGIAKNIQYF
TRBJ2-2,14,TRBV19,-,-,TGTGCCAGTAGTATTCAGGGGCGGGCCGGGGAGCTGTTTTTT,CASSIQGRAGELFF
TRBJ2-5,16,TRBV12-3/TRBV12-4,-,TRBD2,TGTGCCAGCAGTTCTGGACTAGCGGGGTTCCAAGAGACCCAGTACTTC,CASSSGLAGFQETQYF
TRBJ2-7,15,TRBV5-1,many,TRBD1,TGCGCCAGCAGCTTGGAGGGACAGCACTCCTACGAGCAGTACTTC,CASSLEGQHSYEQYF
TRBJ2-3,17,TRBV5-1,-,TRBD2,TGCGCCAGCAGCTTGGTCGGACTAGCGACCGTATCAGATACGCAGTATTTT,CASSLVGLATVSDTQYF
TRBJ1-5,16,TRBV5-1,few,-,TGCGCCAGCAGCTTGGAGGGCCTGGCGAACAATCAGCCCCAGCATTTT,CASSLEGLANNQPQHF
TRBJ1-2,12,TRBV10-3,-,-,TGTGCCATCAGCGGAGGGGGGTATGGCTACACCTTC,CAISGGGYGYTF
TRBJ2-4,16,TRBV20-1,many,TRBD1,TGCAGTGCCTCCTCTGCGGACAGGGGGCGCGACTACATTCAGTACTTC,CSASSADRGRDYIQYF
TRBJ1-4,17,TRBV11-2,-,TRBD1,TGTGCCAGCAGCTGGGACAGGGGCTACGGAGAACTCGAAAAACTGTTTTTT,CASSWDRGYGELEKLFF
TRBJ2-3,13,TRBV11-3,few,-,TGTGCCAGCAGCTTAGATACGGCAGATACGCAGTATTTT,CASSLDTADTQYF
TRBJ2-7,16,TRBV2,many,TRBD2,TGTGCCAGCAGTGAAGCGGGACTAGCGGGGACCTACGAGCAGTACTTC,CASSEAGLAGTYEQYF
TRBJ1-6,16,TRBV30,few,-,TGTGCCGGGAAGCCCCTCCCGGGGGCGGGTAATTCACCCCTCCACTTT,CAGKPLPGAGNSPLHF
TRBJ1-2,13,TRBV3-1,few,-,TGTGCCAGCAGTTACGGGGGGGCGGAGGGCTACACCTTC,CASSYGGAEGYTF
TRBJ2-7,13,TRBV5-1,many,TRBD1,TGCGCCAGCAGCTGGGGGACAGCCTACGAGCAGTACTTC,CASSWGTAYEQYF
TRBJ2-3,15,TRBV11-2,many,-,TGTGCCAGCAGCTTCTTTACAGGCTACACAGATACGCAGTATTTT,CASSFFTGYTDTQYF
TRBJ2-6,17,TRBV2,many,-,TGTGCCATCAGAGGTCAGCAATTCCGCTCTGGGGCCAACGTCCTGACTTTC,CAIRGQQFRSGANVLTF
TRBJ2-1,15,TRBV6-4,-,TRBD1,TGTGCCAGCAAAGCGGACAGGTACAGGGACAGTGAGCAGTTCTTC,CASKADRYRDSEQFF
TRBJ2-1,15,TRBV20-1,-,-,TGCAGTGCTACCTCGGGACCCCTATCCTACAATGAGCAGTTCTTC,CSATSGPLSYNEQFF
TRBJ2-7,13,TRBV5-1,many,-,TGCGCCAGCAGCTTCGACAACTCCTACGAGCAGTACTTC,CASSFDNSYEQYF
TRBJ2-1,14,TRBV2,many,-,TGTGCCAGCAGTGACAGGGTGGACTACAATGAGCAGTTCTTC,CASSDRVDYNEQFF
TRBJ2-7,14,TRBV5-1,many,-,TGCGCCAGCAGCTTACCAGGGGTGGAAGACCTGCAGTACTTC,CASSLPGVEDLQYF
TRBJ2-2,15,TRBV12-3/TRBV12-4,many,-,TGTGCCAGCAGTGATCCGGGACGGAGCACCGGGGAGCTGTTTTTT,CASSDPGRSTGELFF
TRBJ1-3,14,TRBV6-4,-,-,TGTGCCAGCAGTGACTCAATGGGGGGTAACACCATATATTTT,CASSDSMGGNTIYF
TRBJ2-7,16,TRBV7-6,few,TRBD2,TGTGCCAGCAGCTCAGGCGAGGGACTAGCGGTGAACGAGCAGTACTTC,CASSSGEGLAVNEQYF
TRBJ2-3,13,TRBV25-1,-,-,TGTGCCAGCAGTGAGAGTAGCACAGATACGCAGTATTTT,CASSESSTDTQYF